The 30 T cell receptor beta chains reported below all come from one sample, sequenced in a study of blood T cell repertoires in COVID-19. The repertoire was sequenced with immunoSEQ multiplex PCR; TCRdb's copy has only in-frame clones and lacks some. There are some 62,000 clones in the sample; 86% occur only once, and 1% to 1.5% lies in the top ten. Input material: peripheral blood. The receptors were sampled from a woman older than 75 with acute or convalescent COVID-19.

The V call is TRBV9, the J call TRBJ2-5, with D possibly TRBD2 on 6 matching bases. Trimming shortened V by 0 bases and J by 0 bases, and 9 bases separated the two germline ends. CDR1 SGDLS and CDR2 YYNGEE come from the germline V gene. This CDR3 region has 15 residues. The CDR3: CASSVVGGYQETQYF. For the CDR3, the DNA is TGTGCCAGCAGCGTAGTCGGGGGTTACCAAGAGACCCAGTACTTC.

This clone was seen ten or more times. The chain uses TRBV9 and TRBJ2-1; 13 positions match TRBD2. Germline CDR1 reads SGDLS; CDR2 reads YYNGEE. V trimming: 0 bases; J trimming: 10 bases; junction bases outside the gene matches: 10. This CDR3 has 17 residues. The CDR3 sequence: CASSVDRGLAGAGEQFF. DNA of the CDR3: TGTGCCAGCAGCGTAGATAGAGGACTAGCGGGAGCTGGCGAGCAGTTCTTC.

The chain links TRBV7-2 to TRBJ2-7; tentatively, D is TRBD1 (6 bases). The germline V gene has CDR1 SGHTA and CDR2 FQGNSA. V was trimmed by 5 bases and J by 4 bases, leaving 21 bases between them. The CDR3 is 16 residues long. The CDR3 nucleotides read TGTGCCAGCAGCATTCGGGTAGGGACAAACCTATACGAGCAGTACTTC. Amino acid sequence: CASSIRVGTNLYEQYF.

J is TRBJ1-1 and V is TRBV27; the D is unclear. The V end lost 5 bases, the J end lost 2 bases, and 6 bases lay between the germline ends. There are 12 residues in the CDR3. From germline, CDR1 is MNHEY and CDR2 SMNVEV (reference sequence). The CDR3 protein is CASSRRNTEAFF. Here the CDR3 DNA reads TGTGCCAGCAGTCGCAGAAACACTGAAGCTTTCTTT.

The gene calls are TRBV6-5 and TRBJ1-6; D not certain. The CDR3 covers 15 residues. CDR1 is MNHEY, CDR2 SVGAGI, per germline. V was trimmed by 1 base and J by 5 bases, leaving 9 bases between them. CDR3 nucleotide sequence: TGTGCCAGCAGTTACTGGGAGCCGGATAATTCACCCCTCCACTTT. This gives the protein CASSYWEPDNSPLHF.

The chain couples TRBV12-5 to TRBJ2-3; 10 bases are a match to TRBD2. Germline assignment: CDR1 LGHNT and CDR2 FRNRAP. The ends lost 6 bases at V and 2 bases at J; junction bases unmatched: 8. The CDR3 totals 16 residues. The CDR3 region is CASGWSGGGATDTQYF. In DNA form, the CDR3 reads TGTGCTAGTGGGTGGAGCGGGGGGGGTGCCACAGATACGCAGTATTTT.

This chain joins TRBV29-1 and TRBJ2-5, with D uncertain. With 4 bases removed from V and 2 bases from J, the gap between germline ends came to 11 bases. This CDR3 has 13 residues. Germline assignment: CDR1 SQVTM and CDR2 ANQGSEA. In DNA form, the CDR3 reads TGCAGCGTTGTACCGGGTTCTCAAGAGACCCAGTACTTC. Amino acids: CSVVPGSQETQYF.

The chain recombines TRBV24-1 with TRBJ2-1; TRBD2 matches at 12 bases. The trim removed 10 bases at V and 5 bases at J, leaving 5 bases unmatched. This CDR3 has 14 amino acids. CDR1 is KGHDR, CDR2 SFDVKD, per germline. The CDR3 nucleotides read TGTGCCACAAGGACTAGCGGGATAAACAATGAGCAGTTCTTC. This sequence encodes CATRTSGINNEQFF.

The chain employs TRBV7-6 and TRBJ2-2; the D gene is possibly TRBD2 (6 bases). Germline values: CDR1 SGHVS, CDR2 FNYEAQ. Between the trimmed V and J ends, which lost 5 bases and 6 bases, there was a span of 19 bases. This CDR3 has 16 amino acids. This chain's CDR3 is CASSPLSREDPGELFF. The CDR3 nucleotides read TGTGCCAGCAGCCCCCTTTCCAGGGAGGACCCCGGGGAGCTGTTTTTT.

J is TRBJ2-7 and V is TRBV7-9; maybe TRBD2 (5 bases). Trimming stripped 5 bases from V and 2 bases from J, with 7 bases between. CDR3 length: 12 residues. Germline assignment: CDR1 SEHNR and CDR2 FQNEAQ (reference sequence). CDR3 in DNA: TGTGCCAGCAGCCCCGGGGCCTACGAGCAGTACTTC. As protein: CASSPGAYEQYF.

The CDR3 here is CASSQEGDSPFSNQPQHF. The DNA of the CDR3 is TGCGCCAGCAGCCAAGAAGGGGACAGCCCTTTTAGCAATCAGCCCCAGCATTTT. The chain has TRBV4-1 and TRBJ1-5; TRBD1 matches 7 bases. J gave up 0 bases and V 0 bases, and 8 bases lay outside the gene matches. The V gene's germline CDR1 is MGHRA and CDR2 YSYEKL. The CDR3 is 18 residues long.

Comment on this clone: Other DNA sequences in the same sample also yield this CDR3. The V call is TRBV18, the J call TRBJ2-2; D gene uncertain. Between the trimmed V and J ends, which lost 1 base and 1 base, there was a span of 4 bases. The CDR3 is 14 residues long. Germline loops: CDR1 KGHSH, CDR2 LQKENI. The CDR3 protein is CASSPRGNTGELFF. The CDR3 nucleotides read TGTGCCAGCTCACCACGCGGGAACACCGGGGAGCTGTTTTTT.

This sequence joins TRBV19 and TRBJ2-2; TRBD2 is a possible D gene (6 bases). CDR3 size: 17 residues. V lost 10 bases and J 0 bases, leaving 21 bases between the germline ends. Germline CDR1 and CDR2: LNHDA and SQIVND (reference sequence). The CDR3 sequence is CATIAGSGLSNTGELFF. CDR3 nucleotide sequence: TGTGCCACTATCGCGGGGAGCGGCCTTTCGAACACCGGGGAGCTGTTTTTT.

The rearrangement joins TRBV3-1 (or the pseudogene TRBV3-2) to TRBJ2-3; maybe TRBD2 (6 bases). The CDR3 totals 16 residues. V was clipped by 5 bases and J by 2 bases, with 17 bases between them. Germline loops: CDR1 LGHDT, CDR2 YNNKEL (reference sequence). The CDR3 region is CASSVLAEPLTDTQYF. CDR3 DNA sequence: TGTGCCAGCAGCGTCTTAGCGGAGCCCCTCACAGATACGCAGTATTTT.

The rearrangement joins TRBV3-1 (or the pseudogene TRBV3-2) to TRBJ1-1; D is possibly TRBD1 (5 bases). Germline lookup yields CDR1 LGHDT and CDR2 YNNKEL (reference sequence). Trimming took 2 bases from V and 2 from J, leaving 9 bases between them. CDR3 length: 14 residues. Written as DNA, the CDR3 is TGTGCCAGCAGCCAATCGCAGGGTAACACTGAAGCTTTCTTT. This codes for CASSQSQGNTEAFF.

The chain couples TRBV3-1 (or the pseudogene TRBV3-2) to TRBJ2-5; TRBD2 matches 10 bases. Per germline, CDR1 LGHDT and CDR2 YNNKEL (reference sequence). Trimming cost V 0 bases and J 4 bases; bases outside gene matches: 8. This CDR3 comprises 17 residues. The CDR3 coding sequence is TGTGCCAGCAGCCAAGATGGAGCGGGGGGGCCTAGAGAGACCCAGTACTTC. The encoded protein is CASSQDGAGGPRETQYF.

The chain couples TRBV28 to TRBJ2-5; D not certain. This CDR3 is 12 amino acids long. Trimming cost V 6 bases and J 4 bases, with 9 bases left between them. CDR1 is MDHEN, CDR2 SYDVKM, per germline. CDR3 sequence: CASRVGAETQYF. CDR3 bases: TGTGCCAGCAGAGTCGGAGCAGAGACCCAGTACTTC.

There are a few counts of this clone. CDR3 loop: CASSLQGSGNTIYF. The CDR3 DNA follows: TGTGCCAGCAGCCTCCAGGGCTCTGGAAACACCATATATTTT. The chain has TRBV9 and TRBJ1-3; D perhaps matches TRBD1 (5 bases). This CDR3 has 14 residues. Germline values: CDR1 SGDLS, CDR2 YYNGEE. V was cut by 4 bases and J by 0 bases, with 8 bases left in between.

The V call is TRBV9, the J call TRBJ1-6; the D gene is possibly TRBD1 (6 bases). V was pared by 4 bases and J by 4 bases, with 18 bases between. This CDR3 is 17 amino acids long. Per the germline V gene, CDR1 is SGDLS and CDR2 is YYNGEE. The CDR3 DNA reads as TGTGCCAGCAGCCCAAGAGGGGGTTTAGGATATAATTCACCCCTCCACTTT. Encoded protein: CASSPRGGLGYNSPLHF.

J is TRBJ2-3 and V is TRBV30; 12 positions match TRBD2. V dropped 1 base and J dropped 2; count of bases not matched to a gene: 13. Germline lookup yields CDR1 GTSNPN and CDR2 SVGIG (reference sequence). This CDR3 is built from 19 residues. This chain's CDR3 is CAWSADYLGTSGFTDTQYF. The CDR3 DNA reads as TGTGCCTGGAGTGCCGATTATCTCGGGACTAGCGGGTTCACAGATACGCAGTATTTT.

V usage is TRBV13 and J usage is TRBJ2-1; 10 bases fit TRBD2. Germline V gene lookup returns CDR1 PRHDT and CDR2 FYEKMQ (reference sequence). With 1 base clipped from V and 4 bases from J, the junction kept 4 bases outside the gene matches. The CDR3 length is 16 residues. Here the CDR3 DNA reads TGTGCCAGCAGCTTAGAGGGACTAGCGAATTACAATGAGCAGTTCTTC. Translating gives CASSLEGLANYNEQFF.

V usage is TRBV30 and J usage is TRBJ1-1; 8 bases agree with TRBD1. V lost 4 bases to trimming and J lost 4 bases; unmatched junction nucleotides: 14. The CDR3 is 16 amino acids. Per germline, CDR1 GTSNPN and CDR2 SVGIG (reference sequence). The CDR3 coding sequence is TGTGCCTGGACCCGGGGTGGGAACAGGGGGTCCACTGAAGCTTTCTTT. Amino acids: CAWTRGGNRGSTEAFF.

The V gene is TRBV19, the J gene TRBJ1-2, with a possible D match to TRBD1 (5 bases). The CDR3 runs to 12 residues. Deletions cut 10 bases from V and 4 bases from J, with 13 bases between. In germline, CDR1 is LNHDA, CDR2 SQIVND (reference sequence). CDR3 coding DNA: TGTGCCACTCAGGGTGCTGGCTATGGCTACACCTTC. As protein: CATQGAGYGYTF.

The chain uses TRBV7-2 and TRBJ2-3, with D possibly TRBD2 on 7 matching bases. CDR1 and CDR2 (germline): SGHTA, FQGNSA. The CDR3 loop spans 14 amino acids. Trimming took 5 bases from V and 6 from J, leaving 15 bases between them. CDR3 nucleotides: TGTGCCAGCAGCAAGGGACTAACAGGGGATACGCAGTATTTT. This encodes CASSKGLTGDTQYF.

The chain employs TRBV19 and TRBJ1-6; 8 bases align to TRBD1. The length of the CDR3 is 14 residues. Per the germline V gene, CDR1 is LNHDA and CDR2 is SQIVND (reference sequence). Germline trimming cut 5 bases from V and 7 bases from J; bases unmatched to any gene: 4. The CDR3: CASSETGGNSPLHF. The CDR3 DNA is TGTGCCAGTAGTGAAACAGGGGGGAATTCACCCCTCCACTTT.

CDR3 protein: CASSLWTGNSGRNNEQFF. The CDR3 DNA reads TGTGCCAGTAGTCTATGGACAGGGAATAGCGGGAGGAACAATGAGCAGTTCTTC. V usage is TRBV19 and J usage is TRBJ2-1; the match to TRBD2 covers 10 bases. The V gene's germline CDR1 is LNHDA and CDR2 SQIVND (reference sequence). The CDR3 sequence is 18 residues long. V trimming: 5 bases; J trimming: 5 bases; junction bases outside the gene matches: 15.

The chain joins TRBV7-3 to TRBJ2-1, with 8 bases identical to TRBD2. Trimming removed 5 bases from V and 4 bases from J; junction bases left unmatched: 7. The CDR3 is made up of 15 amino acids. The germline V gene encodes CDR1 SGHTA and CDR2 FQGTGA. CDR3 coding DNA: TGTGCCAGCAGCCAATTAGCGGGACCATACAATGAGCAGTTCTTC. It translates to CASSQLAGPYNEQFF.

The rearrangement uses TRBV19 and TRBJ2-2; possible D gene TRBD1, 6 bases. Germline V gene data show CDR1 as LNHDA and CDR2 as SQIVND (reference sequence). Trimming shortened V by 4 bases and J by 6 bases, and 9 bases separated the two germline ends. This CDR3 is built from 13 residues. CDR3 sequence reads: CASSTRTAGELFF. CDR3 DNA: TGTGCCAGTAGTACTAGGACAGCCGGGGAGCTGTTTTTT.

The CDR3 reads CASGRFRFPDNATNEKLFF. The CDR3 DNA is TGTGCTAGTGGACGGTTCCGGTTCCCGGACAATGCAACTAATGAAAAACTGTTTTTT. The chain carries TRBV12-5 and TRBJ1-4; D is perhaps TRBD1 (5 bases). Germline CDR1 reads LGHNT; CDR2 reads FRNRAP. Trimming stripped 6 bases from V and 0 bases from J, with 23 bases between. The CDR3 consists of 19 residues.

The chain uses TRBV9 and TRBJ1-2; no clear D. The V gene lost 0 bases and the J gene lost 3 bases, with 12 bases spanning the gap. The CDR3 covers 15 residues. Germline CDR1 SGDLS, CDR2 YYNGEE. The CDR3 DNA reads as TGTGCCAGCAGCGTAGCTACGGGGTTGGACTATGGCTACACCTTC. As protein: CASSVATGLDYGYTF. Full variable domain (remainder filled in from reference TRBV9 and TRBJ1-2): DSGVTQTPKHLITATGQRVTLRCSPRSGDLSVYWYQQSLDQGLQFLIQYYNGEERAKGNILERFSAQQFPDLHSELNLSSLELGDSALYFCASSVATGLDYGYTFGSGTRLTVV.